This T cell receptor (beta chain) was retrieved from a study of T cells in Graves' hyperthyroidism and ophthalmopathy. General study findings and limits: Blood shared most expanded thyroid clonotypes above 0.001. Ophthalmopathy, as predicted by the model, came a median roughly 6.5 months after the prediction.

It was uncontrolled infection, other autoimmune disease, pregnancy or lactation that excluded patients. Turning to this clonotype: What it binds is unknown.

RNA transcripts served as the template for amplifying TCR beta CDR3 regions. The HTBI primer set drove a first-round RT-PCR of the TCR CDR3. TCRdb itself ran the multiplex PCR reads through MiXCR, one entry per CDR3 protein. Of a few hundred thousand distinct CDR3 sequences in the sample, roughly 46% were seen once. The clonotype was recovered from a woman aged 18-35 years with Graves' hyperthyroidism. The sequenced material came from peripheral blood or thyroid tissue (not recorded which).

In DNA, the CDR3 is TGCAGTGCTAGAGAGGCGACGGGAGAGACCCAGTACTTC. Translated, it gives CSAREATGETQYF. This rearrangement joins TRBV20-1 to TRBJ2-5; D remains ambiguous. The CDR3 consists of 13 residues. Trimming pared 0 bases from V and 4 bases from J, leaving 9 bases between. Germline loops: CDR1 DFQATT, CDR2 SNEGSKA (reference sequence).